The following is a T cell receptor beta chain sequence with its context. Antigen: not known. It was CD45RO-negative cells, positively selected for CCR7, that made up naive CD8 cells, with terminally differentiated effector memory CD45RA+ cells excluded. The CDR3 runs 15 residues. The V gene's germline CDR1 is MNHEY and CDR2 SMNVEV (reference sequence). V lost 6 bases to trimming and J lost 3 bases; unmatched junction nucleotides: 6. The data were obtained in a study of shared clonotypes between healthy human individuals. Study-level points and caveats: Across subsets, estimated richness was generally greater for naive than for memory populations.

Some clones are missing from TCRdb's copy, which holds only in-frame ones; the method was immunoSEQ multiplex PCR. This sample has just over 2,000,000 clones, with about 95% found just once. The TCR was taken from a man between 18 and 29 years old in good health. V gene TRBV27 combines with J gene TRBJ2-1; 9 bases are a match to TRBD2. The sequencing sample was made of naive CD8+ T cells sorted from blood. This chain's CDR3 is CASRDPSGVYNEQFF. The CDR3 DNA sequence: TGTGCCAGCAGAGACCCTAGCGGGGTCTACAATGAGCAGTTCTTC.